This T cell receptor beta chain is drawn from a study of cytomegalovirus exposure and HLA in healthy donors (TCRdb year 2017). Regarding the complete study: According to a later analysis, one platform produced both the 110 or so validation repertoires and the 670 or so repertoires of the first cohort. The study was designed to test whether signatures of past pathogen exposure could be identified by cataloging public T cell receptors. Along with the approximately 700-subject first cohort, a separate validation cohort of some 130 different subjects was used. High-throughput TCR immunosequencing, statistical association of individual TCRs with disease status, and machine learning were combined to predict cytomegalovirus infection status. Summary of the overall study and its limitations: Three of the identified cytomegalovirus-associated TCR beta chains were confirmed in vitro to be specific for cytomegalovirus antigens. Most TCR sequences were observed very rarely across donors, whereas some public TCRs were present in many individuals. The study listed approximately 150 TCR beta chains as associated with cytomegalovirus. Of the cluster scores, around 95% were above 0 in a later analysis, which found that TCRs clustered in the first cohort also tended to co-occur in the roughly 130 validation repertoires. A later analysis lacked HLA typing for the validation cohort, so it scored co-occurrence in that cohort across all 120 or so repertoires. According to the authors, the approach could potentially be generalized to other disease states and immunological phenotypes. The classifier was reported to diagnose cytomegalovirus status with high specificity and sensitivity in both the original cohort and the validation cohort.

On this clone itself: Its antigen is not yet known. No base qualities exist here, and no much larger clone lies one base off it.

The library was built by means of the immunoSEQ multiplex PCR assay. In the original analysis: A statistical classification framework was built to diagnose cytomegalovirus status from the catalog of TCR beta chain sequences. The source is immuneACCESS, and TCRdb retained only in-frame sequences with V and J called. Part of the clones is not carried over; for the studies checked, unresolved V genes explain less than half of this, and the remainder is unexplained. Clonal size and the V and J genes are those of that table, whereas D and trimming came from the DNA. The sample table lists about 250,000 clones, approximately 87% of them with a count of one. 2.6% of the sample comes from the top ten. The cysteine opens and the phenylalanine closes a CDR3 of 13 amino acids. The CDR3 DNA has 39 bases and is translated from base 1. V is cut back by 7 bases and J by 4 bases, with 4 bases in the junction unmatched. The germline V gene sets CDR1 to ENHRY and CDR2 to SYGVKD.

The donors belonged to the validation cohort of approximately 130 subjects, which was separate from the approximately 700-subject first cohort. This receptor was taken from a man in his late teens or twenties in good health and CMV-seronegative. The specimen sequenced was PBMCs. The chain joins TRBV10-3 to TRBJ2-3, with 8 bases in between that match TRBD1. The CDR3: CAITPGGADTQYF. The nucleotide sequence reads TGTGCCATCACCCCAGGGGGCGCAGATACGCAGTATTTT.